These T cell receptor beta chains were read from a single sample in a study of T cells in tuberculosis. The table came from immunoSEQ multiplex PCR; TCRdb's copy has only in-frame clones and leaves some out. This table holds roughly 34,000 clones, roughly 87% found once. Source: PBMCs, taken at tuberculosis diagnosis. Receptors originate from an adult with tuberculosis. Each CDR3 is given without its conserved first and last residue.

v_call	j_call	cdr3_aa
TRBV28	TRBJ2-2	ASIPWGVNTGELF
TRBV7-3	TRBJ1-6	ASAQGYNSPLH
TRBV18	TRBJ1-5	ASSPDRGTYQPQH
TRBV19	TRBJ2-5	ATSGTGQETQY
TRBV30	TRBJ2-1	AWSSAGGEQF
TRBV5-4	TRBJ2-7	ASSYGQTSSYEQY
TRBV28	TRBJ1-2	ASSRLDRGLGYT
TRBV5-1	TRBJ2-3	ASSLSQGAADTQY
TRBV19	TRBJ1-5	ASSIIGTGGKKPQH
TRBV27	TRBJ2-1	ASRPGHYNEQF
TRBV29-1	TRBJ1-1	SALTGREAF
TRBV28	TRBJ2-3	ASSLSDREDTQY
TRBV18	TRBJ1-1	ASSPNQGTTEAF
TRBV29-1	TRBJ2-1	SVHTSGRGSGEQF
TRBV6-1	TRBJ2-2	ASSEDPDRVAGELF
TRBV28	TRBJ2-7	ASRITFPFSGTTYEQY
TRBV28	TRBJ2-1	ASSLLTGAGYNEQF
TRBV6-6	TRBJ2-5	ASSYSSLNSETQY
TRBV4-1	TRBJ1-2	ASSQDRDRDYGYT
TRBV7-2	TRBJ2-7	ASSLEWGGSYEQY
TRBV28	TRBJ2-7	ASSSPRDTGFYEQY
TRBV5-1	TRBJ2-5	ASSLDGVQETQY
TRBV10-3	TRBJ2-7	AISESDTVSSRRAYEQY
TRBV4-2	TRBJ1-1	ASSQEGQGNTEAF
TRBV12-5	TRBJ1-1	ASGLVVSGNTEAF